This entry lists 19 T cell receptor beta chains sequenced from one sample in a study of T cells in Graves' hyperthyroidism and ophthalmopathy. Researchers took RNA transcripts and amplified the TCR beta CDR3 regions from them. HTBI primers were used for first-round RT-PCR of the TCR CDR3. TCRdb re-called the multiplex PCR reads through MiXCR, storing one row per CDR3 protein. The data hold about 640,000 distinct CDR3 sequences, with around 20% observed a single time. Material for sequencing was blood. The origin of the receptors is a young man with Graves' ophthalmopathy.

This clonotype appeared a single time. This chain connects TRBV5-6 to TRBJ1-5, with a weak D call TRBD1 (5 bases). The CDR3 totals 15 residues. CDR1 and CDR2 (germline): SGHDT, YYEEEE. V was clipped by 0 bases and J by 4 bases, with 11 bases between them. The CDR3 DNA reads TGTGCCAGCAGCTTGGAAGGGGAGGGGAATCAGCCCCAGCATTTT. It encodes CASSLEGEGNQPQHF.

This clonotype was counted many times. CDR3 loop: CASSTSGQSTQYF. The CDR3 coding sequence is TGTGCCAGCAGCACGTCAGGGCAGAGTACGCAGTATTTT. The gene calls are TRBV11-2 and TRBJ2-3; D is possibly TRBD1 (5 bases). Germline-derived CDR1 and CDR2 are SGHAT and FQNNGV. The ends were cut back, 5 bases at V and 8 bases at J, with 14 bases in the middle. CDR3 length equals 13 residues.

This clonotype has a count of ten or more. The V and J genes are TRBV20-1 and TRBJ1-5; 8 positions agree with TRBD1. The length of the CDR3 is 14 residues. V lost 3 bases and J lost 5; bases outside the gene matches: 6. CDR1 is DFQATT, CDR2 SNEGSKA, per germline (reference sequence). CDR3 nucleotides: TGCAGTGCTAGGGACAGGGTGTATGATCAGCCCCAGCATTTT. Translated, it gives CSARDRVYDQPQHF.

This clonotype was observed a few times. The CDR3 reads CAWSDLPGGDTQYF. CDR3 nucleotide sequence: TGTGCCTGGAGTGATCTTCCGGGCGGCGATACGCAGTATTTT. The chain has TRBV30 and TRBJ2-3; D not certain. Germline V gene data show CDR1 as GTSNPN and CDR2 as SVGIG (reference sequence). Between the trimmed V and J ends, which lost 1 base and 6 bases, there was a span of 14 bases. The CDR3 runs 14 residues.

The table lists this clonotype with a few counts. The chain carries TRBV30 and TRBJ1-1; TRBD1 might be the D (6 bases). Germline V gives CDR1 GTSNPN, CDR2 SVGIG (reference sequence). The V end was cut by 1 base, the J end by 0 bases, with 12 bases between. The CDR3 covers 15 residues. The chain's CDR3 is CAWSDGGRMNTEAFF. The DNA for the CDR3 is TGTGCCTGGAGTGATGGGGGGCGGATGAACACTGAAGCTTTCTTT.

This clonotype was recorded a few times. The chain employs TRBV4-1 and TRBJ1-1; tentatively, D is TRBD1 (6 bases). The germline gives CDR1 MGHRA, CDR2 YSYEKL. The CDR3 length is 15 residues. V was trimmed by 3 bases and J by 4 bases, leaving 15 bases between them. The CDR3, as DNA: TGCGCCAGCAGCCAGAGGGCCTCGGGGGCCACTGAAGCTTTCTTT. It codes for CASSQRASGATEAFF.

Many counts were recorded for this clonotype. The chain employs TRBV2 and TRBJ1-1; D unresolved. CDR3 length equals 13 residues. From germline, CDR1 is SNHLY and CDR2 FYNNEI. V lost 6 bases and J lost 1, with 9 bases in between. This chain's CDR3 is CASRWAENTEAFF. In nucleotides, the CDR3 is TGTGCCAGCAGGTGGGCAGAGAACACTGAAGCTTTCTTT.

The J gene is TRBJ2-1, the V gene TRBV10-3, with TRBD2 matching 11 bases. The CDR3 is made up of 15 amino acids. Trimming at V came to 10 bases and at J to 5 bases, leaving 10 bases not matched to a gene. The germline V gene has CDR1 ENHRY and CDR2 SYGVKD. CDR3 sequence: CATAGTSGGNNEQFF. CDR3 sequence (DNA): TGTGCCACCGCCGGGACTAGCGGTGGGAACAATGAGCAGTTCTTC.

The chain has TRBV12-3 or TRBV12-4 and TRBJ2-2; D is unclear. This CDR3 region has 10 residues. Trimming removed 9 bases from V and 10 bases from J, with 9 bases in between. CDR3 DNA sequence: TGTGCCAGTGCTCGAGCGGAGCTGTTTTTT. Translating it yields CASARAELFF.

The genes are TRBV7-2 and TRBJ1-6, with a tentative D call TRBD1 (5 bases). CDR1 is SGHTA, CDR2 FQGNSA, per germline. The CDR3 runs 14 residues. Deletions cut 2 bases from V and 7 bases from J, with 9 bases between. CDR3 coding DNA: TGTGCCAGCAGCTTAAACCGGGGGAATTCACCCCTCCACTTT. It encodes CASSLNRGNSPLHF.

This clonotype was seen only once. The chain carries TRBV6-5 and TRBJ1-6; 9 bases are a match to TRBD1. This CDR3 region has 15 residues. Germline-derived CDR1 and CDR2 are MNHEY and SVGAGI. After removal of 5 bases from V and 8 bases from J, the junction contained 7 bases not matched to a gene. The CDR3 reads CASSRSTGGYSPLHF. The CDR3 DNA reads TGTGCCAGCAGTCGCTCGACAGGGGGGTATTCACCCCTCCACTTT.

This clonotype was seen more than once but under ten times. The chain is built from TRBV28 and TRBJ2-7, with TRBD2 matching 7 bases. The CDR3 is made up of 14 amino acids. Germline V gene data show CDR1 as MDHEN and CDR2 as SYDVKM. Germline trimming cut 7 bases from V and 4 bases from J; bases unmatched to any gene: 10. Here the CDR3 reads CASNLLGGGYEQYF. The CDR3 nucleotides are TGTGCCAGCAACCTCCTTGGGGGGGGGTACGAGCAGTACTTC.

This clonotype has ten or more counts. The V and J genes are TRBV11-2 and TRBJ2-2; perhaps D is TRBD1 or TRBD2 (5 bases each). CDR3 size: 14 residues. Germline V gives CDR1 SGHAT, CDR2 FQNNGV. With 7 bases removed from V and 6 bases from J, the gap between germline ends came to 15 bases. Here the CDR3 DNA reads TGTGCCAGCAAGAGCGGAAGGGGACCCGGGGAGCTGTTTTTT. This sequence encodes CASKSGRGPGELFF. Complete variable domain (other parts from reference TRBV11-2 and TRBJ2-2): EAGVAQSPRYKIIEKRQSVAFWCNPISGHATLYWYQQILGQGPKLLIQFQNNGVVDDSQLPKDRFSAERLKGVDSTLKIQPAKLEDSAVYLCASKSGRGPGELFFGEGSRLTVL.

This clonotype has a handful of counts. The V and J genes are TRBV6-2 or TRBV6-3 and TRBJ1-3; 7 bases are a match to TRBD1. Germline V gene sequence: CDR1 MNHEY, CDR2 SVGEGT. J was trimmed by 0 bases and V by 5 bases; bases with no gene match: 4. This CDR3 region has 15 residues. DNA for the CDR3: TGTGCCAGCAGTCGACAGGGTCCCTCTGGAAACACCATATATTTT. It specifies CASSRQGPSGNTIYF.

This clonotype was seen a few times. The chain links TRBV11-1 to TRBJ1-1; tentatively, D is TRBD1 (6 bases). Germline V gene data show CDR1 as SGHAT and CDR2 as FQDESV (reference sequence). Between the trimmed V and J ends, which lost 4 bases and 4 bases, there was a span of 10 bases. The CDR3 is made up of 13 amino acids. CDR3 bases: TGTGCCAGCAGCTCAGGACAGAGCACTGAAGCTTTCTTT. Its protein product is CASSSGQSTEAFF.

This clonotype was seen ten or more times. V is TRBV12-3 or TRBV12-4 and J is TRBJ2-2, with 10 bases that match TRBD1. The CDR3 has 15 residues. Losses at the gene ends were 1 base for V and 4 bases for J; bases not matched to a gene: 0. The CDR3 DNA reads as TGTGCCAGCAGTTTAGGGACAGGGGGCACCGGGGAGCTGTTTTTT. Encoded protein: CASSLGTGGTGELFF.

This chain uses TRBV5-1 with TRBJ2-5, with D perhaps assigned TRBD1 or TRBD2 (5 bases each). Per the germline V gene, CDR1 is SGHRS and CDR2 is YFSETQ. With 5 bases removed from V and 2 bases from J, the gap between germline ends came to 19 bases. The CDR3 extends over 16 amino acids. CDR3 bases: TGCGCCAGCAGACTGGGGACCTATGGAGTTCAAGAGACCCAGTACTTC. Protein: CASRLGTYGVQETQYF.

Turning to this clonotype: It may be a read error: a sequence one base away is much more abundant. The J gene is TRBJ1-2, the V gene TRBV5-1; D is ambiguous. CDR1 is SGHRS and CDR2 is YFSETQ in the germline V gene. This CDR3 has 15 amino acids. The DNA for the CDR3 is TGCGCCAACAGCTTGCCCACCACAGACACCTATGGCTACACCTTC. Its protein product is CANSLPTTDTYGYTF. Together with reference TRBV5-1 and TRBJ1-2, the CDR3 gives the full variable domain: KAGVTQTPRYLIKTRGQQVTLSCSPISGHRSVSWYQQTPGQGLQFLFEYFSETQRNKGNFPGRFSGRQFSNSRSEMNVSTLELGDSALYLCANSLPTTDTYGYTFGSGTRLTVV.

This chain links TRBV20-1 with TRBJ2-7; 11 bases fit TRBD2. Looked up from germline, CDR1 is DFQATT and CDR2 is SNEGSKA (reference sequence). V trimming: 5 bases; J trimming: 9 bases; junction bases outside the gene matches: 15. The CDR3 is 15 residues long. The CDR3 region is CSAGSRLAGSGGQYF. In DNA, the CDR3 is TGCAGTGCTGGGTCTAGACTAGCGGGGTCCGGGGGGCAGTACTTC.